Listed below are T cell receptor beta chains from one sample, sequenced in a study of response to subunit inactivated influenza vaccine. MiXCR, applied by TCRdb to the RT-PCR reads, yields one record per CDR3 protein. The data contain about 540,000 distinct CDR3 sequences, 14% of them singletons. The sequencing used PBMCs from blood, collected 12 days after vaccination. Source of these receptors: a man aged 50 to 59 who received an inactivated influenza vaccine. Both conserved end residues are part of each CDR3. The order of the fields is V gene, J gene, CDR3 protein.

V gene: TRBV12-3/TRBV12-4
J gene: TRBJ2-7
CDR3 protein: CASSLNRLVPTYEQYF

V gene: TRBV4-2
J gene: TRBJ2-7
CDR3 protein: CASSQDFQAARAYEQYF

V gene: TRBV27
J gene: TRBJ2-7
CDR3 protein: CASSPGSVTYEQYF

V gene: TRBV9
J gene: TRBJ2-1
CDR3 protein: CASSESGPTYNEQFF

V gene: TRBV6-5
J gene: TRBJ1-6
CDR3 protein: CASSYSGQGVGSPLHF

V gene: TRBV2
J gene: TRBJ1-5
CDR3 protein: CASSVPGLSNQPQHF

V gene: TRBV6-1
J gene: TRBJ2-6
CDR3 protein: CASTKGRYSGANVLTF

V gene: TRBV3-1
J gene: TRBJ2-1
CDR3 protein: CASSQGGGGYNEQFF

V gene: TRBV24-1
J gene: TRBJ2-5
CDR3 protein: CATSGGTVAGFLETQYF

V gene: TRBV10-3
J gene: TRBJ1-2
CDR3 protein: CATRRTANLDGYTF

V gene: TRBV5-1
J gene: TRBJ2-1
CDR3 protein: CASSLGFRDSDEQFF

V gene: TRBV27
J gene: TRBJ1-5
CDR3 protein: CASSLSRGDQPQHF

V gene: TRBV15
J gene: TRBJ2-4
CDR3 protein: CATSAPIAKNIQYF

V gene: TRBV25-1
J gene: TRBJ1-1
CDR3 protein: CASSAQGNTEAFF

V gene: TRBV20-1
J gene: TRBJ2-2
CDR3 protein: CSARDGGLGELFF

V gene: TRBV6-2/TRBV6-3
J gene: TRBJ1-5
CDR3 protein: CASSYEGTRAQHF

V gene: TRBV9
J gene: TRBJ2-7
CDR3 protein: CASSITSGSSYEQYF

V gene: TRBV7-2
J gene: TRBJ2-5
CDR3 protein: CASTLSGGAWETQYF

V gene: TRBV5-1
J gene: TRBJ1-6
CDR3 protein: CASSLDVYNNSPLHF

V gene: TRBV28
J gene: TRBJ2-4
CDR3 protein: CASSQPGSSERNIQYF

V gene: TRBV29-1
J gene: TRBJ2-3
CDR3 protein: CSVRTSGKDTQYF

V gene: TRBV7-6
J gene: TRBJ2-3
CDR3 protein: CASSRGREGARADTQYF

V gene: TRBV6-2/TRBV6-3
J gene: TRBJ2-7
CDR3 protein: CASSQGRGTLGDYEQYF

V gene: TRBV4-3
J gene: TRBJ2-1
CDR3 protein: CASSEGASSYNEQFF

V gene: TRBV20-1
J gene: TRBJ1-2
CDR3 protein: CSARARGRGGYTF

V gene: TRBV15
J gene: TRBJ2-1
CDR3 protein: CATSRPELASYNEQFF

V gene: TRBV6-5
J gene: TRBJ2-7
CDR3 protein: CASSYTNTEYEQYF

V gene: TRBV28
J gene: TRBJ2-7
CDR3 protein: CASSLPGGDSYEQYF

V gene: TRBV15
J gene: TRBJ1-6
CDR3 protein: CATSREAALYNSPLHF

V gene: TRBV6-1
J gene: TRBJ2-5
CDR3 protein: CASSVVLGGVSEVDQYF

V gene: TRBV7-2
J gene: TRBJ2-5
CDR3 protein: CASSLLAGVEETQYF

V gene: TRBV7-2
J gene: TRBJ2-5
CDR3 protein: CASSISGTGGAETQYF

V gene: TRBV9
J gene: TRBJ2-7
CDR3 protein: CASSSSMGAGDEQYF

V gene: TRBV9
J gene: TRBJ2-3
CDR3 protein: CASSVGDTQYF

V gene: TRBV9
J gene: TRBJ1-5
CDR3 protein: CASSGGGPNQPQHF

V gene: TRBV5-6
J gene: TRBJ1-3
CDR3 protein: CASSLEGFGNTIYF

V gene: TRBV7-6
J gene: TRBJ2-1
CDR3 protein: CASSSPAGNEQFF

V gene: TRBV4-3
J gene: TRBJ2-2
CDR3 protein: CASSPWGGLTNTGELFF

V gene: TRBV11-2
J gene: TRBJ2-5
CDR3 protein: CASSNKGRRLQETQYF

V gene: TRBV5-1
J gene: TRBJ1-6
CDR3 protein: CASSAGSSPLHF

V gene: TRBV6-6
J gene: TRBJ2-1
CDR3 protein: CASSPGLFNEQFF

V gene: TRBV7-9
J gene: TRBJ2-6
CDR3 protein: CASSLAVSGANVLTF

V gene: TRBV10-3
J gene: TRBJ2-2
CDR3 protein: CAISELDSGPGELFF

V gene: TRBV6-2/TRBV6-3
J gene: TRBJ1-2
CDR3 protein: CASSSTGALGGYTF

V gene: TRBV5-1
J gene: TRBJ2-3
CDR3 protein: CASSLGLAGGSTDTQYF

V gene: TRBV12-3/TRBV12-4
J gene: TRBJ1-1
CDR3 protein: CASTGQGISTEAFF

V gene: TRBV7-9
J gene: TRBJ1-1
CDR3 protein: CASSSANRRNTEAFF

V gene: TRBV29-1
J gene: TRBJ1-5
CDR3 protein: CSVVTVSNQPQHF

V gene: TRBV20-1
J gene: TRBJ2-2
CDR3 protein: CSARDVLAGNTGELFF

V gene: TRBV20-1
J gene: TRBJ2-3
CDR3 protein: CSATDFRTDTQYF

V gene: TRBV7-3
J gene: TRBJ2-3
CDR3 protein: CASSLLPGQDTQYF

V gene: TRBV24-1
J gene: TRBJ2-2
CDR3 protein: CATSGLKLAGAPVNTGELFF

V gene: TRBV12-3/TRBV12-4
J gene: TRBJ1-2
CDR3 protein: CASSLQALLNGYTF

V gene: TRBV3-1
J gene: TRBJ2-3
CDR3 protein: CASSRSSGDTQYF

V gene: TRBV7-2
J gene: TRBJ1-2
CDR3 protein: CASSSGNQLAYGYTF

V gene: TRBV12-3/TRBV12-4
J gene: TRBJ1-5
CDR3 protein: CASSSPRPNPYSNQPQHF